The rows below give T cell receptor beta chains drawn from one sample of a study of blood T cell repertoires in COVID-19. The repertoire was sequenced with immunoSEQ multiplex PCR; TCRdb's copy has only in-frame clones and lacks some. This sample has some 130,000 clones, with 75% to 90% found just once. Material for sequencing was peripheral blood. The receptors were gathered from a man aged 55 to 70 with COVID-19, enrolled during active disease. Each CDR3 is given with its conserved first and last residue. Each record gives: CDR3 protein, CDR3 DNA, V gene, clone size, J gene, D gene. A D gene is named only where the DNA matches it firmly. The size field is filled for only some rows; it gives once, few, many or a size class.

CASSPGGNYGYTF	TGTGCCAGCTCACCTGGGGGGAACTATGGCTACACCTTC	TRBV18	-	TRBJ1-2	-
CASSFFNEQFF	TGTGCCAGCAGTTTCTTCAATGAGCAGTTCTTC	TRBV12-3/TRBV12-4	-	TRBJ2-1	-
CASSLGQGAGETQYF	TGTGCCAGCAGCTTAGGACAGGGGGCAGGAGAGACCCAGTACTTC	TRBV7-9	-	TRBJ2-5	TRBD1
CASDREVTNGNQPQHF	TGTGCCAGTGACAGGGAAGTGACCAACGGCAATCAGCCCCAGCATTTT	TRBV2	-	TRBJ1-5	TRBD1
CASSADSYEQYF	TGTGCCAGCAGCGCGGACAGCTACGAGCAGTACTTC	TRBV3-1/TRBV3-2	-	TRBJ2-7	-
CASSIDGGSDEQFF	TGTGCCAGTAGTATAGATGGAGGGAGCGATGAGCAGTTCTTC	TRBV19	few	TRBJ2-1	-
CASSVGETLAYNEQFF	TGTGCCAGCAGCGTAGGAGAAACTTTAGCCTACAATGAGCAGTTCTTC	TRBV9	once	TRBJ2-1	-
CASSLAGRETQYF	TGTGCCAGCAGTTTGGCGGGGCGCGAGACCCAGTACTTC	TRBV12-3/TRBV12-4	-	TRBJ2-5	-
CASSRVDFQGNEQFF	TGTGCCAGTAGTAGAGTTGACTTCCAGGGGAATGAGCAGTTCTTC	TRBV19	-	TRBJ2-1	-
CASSYTTGDYEQYF	TGCGCCAGCAGCTATACGACAGGGGACTACGAGCAGTACTTC	TRBV5-1	-	TRBJ2-7	TRBD1
CASHSVQGGTDTQYF	TGTGCCAGTCATAGCGTGCAGGGGGGCACAGATACGCAGTATTTT	TRBV19	-	TRBJ2-3	TRBD1
CASSAPTRPYNEQFF	TGTGCCAGCAGCGCCCCGACAAGGCCCTACAATGAGCAGTTCTTC	TRBV6-5	-	TRBJ2-1	-
CASSQDLPETGGGGNTIYF	TGTGCCAGCAGCCAAGATCTCCCGGAGACAGGGGGAGGAGGAAACACCATATATTTT	TRBV3-1/TRBV3-2	-	TRBJ1-3	TRBD1
CASSMRESNHSPLHF	TGTGCCAGTAGTATGCGGGAGTCGAATCATTCACCCCTCCACTTT	TRBV19	-	TRBJ1-6	-
CASSPIWGGANTGELFF	TGTGCCAGCAGTCCCATCTGGGGGGGGGCGAACACCGGGGAGCTGTTTTTT	TRBV27	-	TRBJ2-2	TRBD2
CASSLLLGRNTEAFF	TGTGCCAGCAGCTTACTACTAGGAAGGAACACTGAAGCTTTCTTT	TRBV7-8	-	TRBJ1-1	-
CASSPVAGLDEQYF	TGTGCCAGCAGCCCAGTAGCGGGTTTGGACGAGCAGTACTTC	TRBV9	-	TRBJ2-7	TRBD2
CASSSVEAPGNEQFF	TGTGCCAGCAGCTCCGTGGAGGCCCCGGGCAATGAGCAGTTCTTC	TRBV5-4	-	TRBJ2-1	-
CASSLASRFGEQFF	TGTGCCAGCAGCTTAGCGTCTAGGTTTGGTGAGCAGTTCTTC	TRBV7-2	-	TRBJ2-1	-
CASSFWAAGGYTF	TGTGCCAGCAGCTTTTGGGCGGCGGGGGGCTACACCTTC	TRBV5-6	-	TRBJ1-2	-
CASSGQEYYNQPQHF	TGTGCCAGCAGTGGACAGGAATACTACAATCAGCCCCAGCATTTT	TRBV2	-	TRBJ1-5	-
CASSQGNREAFF	TGTGCCAGCAGCCAAGGAAACAGGGAAGCTTTCTTT	TRBV4-2	-	TRBJ1-1	-
CASSPGQGAGNTEAFF	TGCGCCAGCAGCCCGGGACAGGGGGCCGGGAACACTGAAGCTTTCTTT	TRBV4-1	-	TRBJ1-1	TRBD1
CASSAAGGRYNSPLHF	TGTGCCAGCAGCGCAGCAGGGGGCAGGTATAATTCACCCCTCCACTTT	TRBV9	-	TRBJ1-6	TRBD1
CASSTGLSTDTQYF	TGTGCCAGCAGTACCGGTCTTAGCACAGATACGCAGTATTTT	TRBV27	-	TRBJ2-3	-
CASRWGLNTEAFF	TGTGCCAGCCGATGGGGGCTGAACACTGAAGCTTTCTTT	TRBV5-5	-	TRBJ1-1	-
CASSLFFAGTSGGETQYF	TGTGCCAGCAGTTTATTCTTTGCCGGGACTAGCGGGGGGGAGACCCAGTACTTC	TRBV27	-	TRBJ2-5	TRBD2
CASSSEGVSNQPQHF	TGTGCCAGTAGTTCCGAGGGGGTGAGCAATCAGCCCCAGCATTTT	TRBV19	-	TRBJ1-5	-
CSPNSGGANTGELFF	TGCAGCCCAAATAGCGGGGGGGCCAATACCGGGGAGCTGTTTTTT	TRBV29-1	-	TRBJ2-2	TRBD2
CASSLAGSSYEQYF	TGTGCCAGCAGCCTAGCGGGCAGCTCCTACGAGCAGTACTTC	TRBV7-9	-	TRBJ2-7	TRBD2
CASSFTGLSPLHF	TGTGCCAGCAGTTTTACAGGGTTATCACCCCTCCACTTT	TRBV27	once	TRBJ1-6	-
CASQRDLQETQYF	TGCGCCAGCCAGCGGGACCTCCAAGAGACCCAGTACTTC	TRBV5-1	-	TRBJ2-5	TRBD2
CASSLGLADYNEQFF	TGCGCCAGCAGCTTGGGACTAGCGGATTACAATGAGCAGTTCTTC	TRBV5-1	-	TRBJ2-1	TRBD2
CASSLIELGVISYEQYF	TGTGCCAGCAGCTTAATTGAGTTAGGGGTCATCTCCTACGAGCAGTACTTC	TRBV11-2	-	TRBJ2-7	-
CASSVGSGWGEAFF	TGTGCCAGCAGCGTAGGTTCAGGGTGGGGTGAAGCTTTCTTT	TRBV9	-	TRBJ1-1	-
CASSETVENSPLHF	TGCGCCAGCAGCGAGACTGTGGAGAATTCACCCCTCCACTTT	TRBV5-1	-	TRBJ1-6	-
CASATRTSGGDTQYF	TGTGCCAGCGCTACTAGGACTAGCGGGGGAGATACGCAGTATTTT	TRBV28	-	TRBJ2-3	TRBD2
CASSARQGVGYGYTF	TGTGCCAGCAGCGCACGACAGGGGGTGGGGTATGGCTACACCTTC	TRBV7-2	-	TRBJ1-2	TRBD1
CASSPTTGYEQYF	TGTGCCAGCAGCCCGACGACAGGCTACGAGCAGTACTTC	TRBV7-3	-	TRBJ2-7	-
CASSLAGSNTEAFF	TGCGCCAGCAGCTTGGCAGGGTCGAACACTGAAGCTTTCTTT	TRBV5-1	-	TRBJ1-1	-
CASRLDRGISPLHF	TGCGCCAGCAGACTCGACAGGGGAATTTCACCCCTCCACTTT	TRBV5-1	-	TRBJ1-6	TRBD1
CASSSAGNQPQHF	TGTGCCAGCAGCTCTGCAGGCAATCAGCCCCAGCATTTT	TRBV7-2	-	TRBJ1-5	-
CASSLAWDSQETQYF	TGTGCCAGCAGCTTGGCTTGGGACAGCCAAGAGACCCAGTACTTC	TRBV5-6	-	TRBJ2-5	TRBD1
CASSLTGGGTDTQYF	TGTGCCAGCTCCCTAACAGGGGGGGGCACAGATACGCAGTATTTT	TRBV6-5	-	TRBJ2-3	-
CASSITGGGAYNEQFF	TGTGCCAGTAGTATAACGGGCGGGGGGGCCTACAATGAGCAGTTCTTC	TRBV19	-	TRBJ2-1	TRBD2
CASSDVRVADTQYF	TGCGCCAGCAGTGACGTCAGGGTGGCAGATACGCAGTATTTT	TRBV10-2	-	TRBJ2-3	-
CATRGHLNTEAFF	TGTGCCACCAGGGGGCACCTGAACACTGAAGCTTTCTTT	TRBV12-3/TRBV12-4	-	TRBJ1-1	TRBD1
CASSPWTGETQYF	TGTGCCAGCAGCCCCTGGACAGGAGAGACCCAGTACTTC	TRBV5-8	-	TRBJ2-5	TRBD1
CAWRTGDNSPLHF	TGTGCCTGGAGGACAGGGGATAATTCACCCCTCCACTTT	TRBV30	-	TRBJ1-6	TRBD1
CASSRKPGLANLRDTQYF	TGTGCCAGCAGCCGGAAACCGGGACTAGCCAACCTGAGAGATACGCAGTATTTT	TRBV3-1/TRBV3-2	-	TRBJ2-3	TRBD2
CASSSRARGTNEQFF	TGTGCCAGCAGCTCCAGGGCTCGGGGGACCAATGAGCAGTTCTTC	TRBV7-8	-	TRBJ2-1	-
CASSPYGTGNQPQHF	TGCGCCAGCAGTCCCTACGGGACAGGCAATCAGCCCCAGCATTTT	TRBV5-1	-	TRBJ1-5	TRBD1
CASSLDSGAYNEQFF	TGTGCCAGCAGCTTAGATAGCGGGGCCTACAATGAGCAGTTCTTC	TRBV7-8	-	TRBJ2-1	TRBD2
CASSQEGRGTYEQYF	TGCGCCAGCAGCCAAGAAGGCAGGGGGACCTACGAGCAGTACTTC	TRBV4-3	-	TRBJ2-7	TRBD1